This is a list of T cell receptor beta chains from one sample in a study of blood T cell repertoires in COVID-19. Profiled with immunoSEQ multiplex PCR; TCRdb holds only in-frame clones, not every one. The sample comprises approximately 250,000 clones, around 93% of which are singletons, and about 3% rests with the top ten. The specimen was PBMCs or T cells enriched from blood (not recorded which). The receptors here all came from a man aged 35 to 55 who had been exposed to COVID-19. The CDR3 runs from the conserved cysteine through the conserved F or W. The order of the fields is CDR3 length, V gene, J gene, D gene, clone size, CDR3 DNA, CDR3 protein. The D gene is left open where the match is weak. For some rows the clone size is stated as once, few or many, or as a class when expanded; others skip it.

>15|TRBV28|TRBJ2-3|NA|NA
TGTGCCAGCAGTTTGGGCAGGGGTTGGCCAGATACGCAGTATTTT
CASSLGRGWPDTQYF
>15|TRBV7-6|TRBJ1-1|TRBD1|NA
TGTGCCAGCAGCTCCTCACAGGGGGCCGAGACTGAAGCTTTCTTT
CASSSSQGAETEAFF
>16|TRBV29-1|TRBJ2-3|TRBD2|NA
TGCAGCGTTGATGGTTTGCTAGCGGGATCTCCAGATACGCAGTATTTT
CSVDGLLAGSPDTQYF
>14|TRBV27|TRBJ2-2|TRBD1|NA
TGTGCCAGCAGTTTGGGACAGCGCACCGGGGAGCTGTTTTTT
CASSLGQRTGELFF
>15|TRBV5-1|TRBJ1-1|NA|NA
TGCGCCAGCAGCTTGGCCACAGGCATTAACACTGAAGCTTTCTTT
CASSLATGINTEAFF
>14|TRBV6-5|TRBJ2-3|NA|NA
TGTGCCAGCAGGATCCTAGAGTTCTCAGATACGCAGTATTTT
CASRILEFSDTQYF
>13|TRBV28|TRBJ2-5|NA|NA
TGTGCCAGTCGGGACCCGGGGAGGGAGACCCAGTACTTC
CASRDPGRETQYF
>13|TRBV11-2|TRBJ2-7|TRBD2|NA
TGTGCCAGCACTAGCGGGTCCACCTACGAGCAGTACTTC
CASTSGSTYEQYF
>14|TRBV6-4|TRBJ2-2|TRBD2|NA
TGTGCCAGCAGTCTAGCGGGACAATACGGGGAGCTGTTTTTT
CASSLAGQYGELFF
>13|TRBV29-1|TRBJ1-2|NA|once
TGCAGCGTTGAAAGTAAGGCGGTCTATGGCTACACCTTC
CSVESKAVYGYTF
>14|TRBV18|TRBJ2-1|NA|NA
TGTGCCAGCTCACCGGCGGGCAACTACAATGAGCAGTTCTTC
CASSPAGNYNEQFF